What follows are 25 T cell receptor beta chains derived from one specimen sequenced in a study of spatial heterogeneity in lung cancer. Time point reported: sample taken at primary tumor resection. Whole RNA, which was extracted from tumor, nontumor lung tissue or frozen PBMC, was sequenced without any cell sorting. TCRdb passed the 5' RACE reads through MiXCR, listing each CDR3 protein once. The table lists 36,000 or so distinct CDR3 sequences, roughly 5% of them singletons. The material sequenced was PBMCs, taken at surgery. The receptors were gathered from a female donor with early-stage non-small cell lung cancer.

This clonotype was observed at least ten times. V usage is TRBV7-9 and J usage is TRBJ2-2; tentative D call: TRBD1 (6 bases). Trimming removed 0 bases at V and 7 bases at J, with 9 bases between. Germline V gene sequence: CDR1 SEHNR, CDR2 FQNEAQ (reference sequence). This CDR3 spans 14 amino acids. This CDR3 is CASSLAGQGGELFF. The CDR3 nucleotides read TGTGCCAGCAGCTTAGCGGGACAAGGCGGGGAGCTGTTTTTT.

This clonotype was seen at least ten times. CDR3: CASSPLRGTEAFF. In DNA form, the CDR3 reads TGTGCCAGCAGCCCATTACGTGGCACTGAAGCTTTCTTT. The genes are TRBV3-1 and TRBJ1-1; D is uncertain. Trimming stripped 4 bases from V and 4 bases from J, with 10 bases between. The germline V gene has CDR1 LGHDT and CDR2 YNNKEL (reference sequence). The CDR3 has 13 residues.

This clonotype was recorded at least ten times. This chain connects TRBV28 to TRBJ2-3; no reliable D call. Between the trimmed V and J ends, which lost 4 bases and 0 bases, there was a span of 11 bases. Germline loops: CDR1 MDHEN, CDR2 SYDVKM. The CDR3 extends over 15 amino acids. CDR3 DNA: TGTGCCAGCAGTTCGGACGATACTAGCACAGATACGCAGTATTTT. It is translated as CASSSDDTSTDTQYF.

This clonotype was seen repeatedly, ten times or more. J is TRBJ1-5 and V is TRBV18; 10 bases agree with TRBD1. Trimming removed 5 bases from V and 6 bases from J; junction bases left unmatched: 4. Germline CDR1 and CDR2: KGHSH and LQKENI. The CDR3 has 14 residues. CDR3 sequence: CASSARDRGQPQHF. CDR3 in DNA: TGTGCCAGCTCAGCCCGGGACAGGGGTCAGCCCCAGCATTTT.

The V call is TRBV24-1, the J call TRBJ1-1; no reliable D call. The CDR3 has 12 residues. V lost 2 bases and J 11 bases, leaving 11 bases between the germline ends. CDR1 is KGHDR and CDR2 is SFDVKD in the germline V gene. The CDR3 DNA is TGTGCCACCAGTGATTCACCGGTTCTCGCTTTCTTT. It is translated as CATSDSPVLAFF.

This clonotype turned up a few times. The rearrangement uses TRBV11-1 and TRBJ1-1; maybe TRBD1 (5 bases). V gave up 4 bases and J gave up 8 bases, with 14 bases separating them. The CDR3 runs to 13 residues. CDR1 SGHAT and CDR2 FQDESV come from the germline V gene (reference sequence). Written as DNA, the CDR3 is TGTGCCAGCAGCTCTTGGGGGGGTGAGGAAGCTTTCTTT. As protein: CASSSWGGEEAFF.

V is TRBV3-1 and J is TRBJ2-6; D not certain. Trimming took off 1 base at V and 1 base at J, with 2 bases between the two ends. Germline lookup yields CDR1 LGHDT and CDR2 YNNKEL (reference sequence). The CDR3 totals 14 residues. CDR3 sequence reads: CASSQVSGANVLTF. CDR3 nucleotides: TGTGCCAGCAGCCAAGTTTCTGGGGCCAACGTCCTGACTTTC.

A few counts support this clonotype. The chain's CDR3 is CATREGLTNEKLFF. The CDR3 DNA reads as TGTGCCACTCGCGAGGGATTGACTAATGAAAAACTGTTTTTT. The chain combines TRBV18 with TRBJ1-4; no clear D. With 10 bases removed from V and 2 bases from J, the gap between germline ends came to 14 bases. Germline V lookup: CDR1 KGHSH, CDR2 LQKENI. The length of the CDR3 is 14 residues.

V gene TRBV4-2 combines with J gene TRBJ1-3, with no clear D. In germline, CDR1 is LGHNA, CDR2 YNFKEQ. This CDR3 comprises 16 residues. Trimming took off 1 base at V and 0 bases at J, with 10 bases between the two ends. The CDR3 DNA reads TGTGCCAGCAGCCAAGGACTTGGACCCTCTGGAAACACCATATATTTT. The encoded protein is CASSQGLGPSGNTIYF.

This clonotype was counted only a few times. The chain is built from TRBV19 and TRBJ1-5, with D perhaps matching TRBD1 (5 bases). The CDR3 loop spans 15 amino acids. V dropped 3 bases and J dropped 2 bases, with 11 bases sitting between them. Germline CDR1 LNHDA, CDR2 SQIVND (reference sequence). The CDR3 nucleotides are TGTGCCAGTAGTATTAGGCCCAGGGGCAATCAGCCCCAGCATTTT. Amino acid sequence: CASSIRPRGNQPQHF.

This clonotype was detected many times. V is TRBV6-5 and J is TRBJ1-6; 8 bases are shared with TRBD1. The CDR3 extends over 16 amino acids. Trimming removed 0 bases from V and 6 bases from J; junction bases left unmatched: 4. Germline V gene data show CDR1 as MNHEY and CDR2 as SVGAGI. The CDR3 reads CASSYSAGQGNSPLHF. The CDR3 coding sequence is TGTGCCAGCAGTTACTCGGCCGGACAGGGTAATTCACCCCTCCACTTT.

Ten or more counts support this clonotype. The chain employs TRBV27 and TRBJ2-7, with TRBD2 matching 10 bases. Trimming took 2 bases from V and 2 from J; bases not matched to a gene: 12. The CDR3 sequence is 18 residues long. The germline gives CDR1 MNHEY, CDR2 SMNVEV (reference sequence). The CDR3 DNA is TGTGCCAGCAGTTTAATCGGGGCTAGCGGGAGAGCGGCCTACGAGCAGTACTTC. It specifies CASSLIGASGRAAYEQYF.

This clonotype showed up many times. The rearrangement uses TRBV28 and TRBJ2-1; 14 nucleotides match TRBD2. This CDR3 contains 22 residues. Germline CDR1 is MDHEN and CDR2 is SYDVKM. J gave up 0 bases and V 4 bases, and 17 bases lay outside the gene matches. The CDR3 sequence: CASSSPWSGTSGSQSSYNEQFF. In nucleotides, the CDR3 is TGTGCCAGCAGTTCTCCCTGGTCCGGGACTAGCGGGAGCCAGAGCTCCTACAATGAGCAGTTCTTC.

This clonotype was seen more than once but under ten times. The chain combines TRBV27 with TRBJ2-1; 9 bases agree with TRBD1. Trimming took 6 bases from V and 5 from J; bases not matched to a gene: 11. CDR3 size: 16 residues. Germline V lookup: CDR1 MNHEY, CDR2 SMNVEV (reference sequence). The CDR3: CASSQRGQGGNNEQFF. CDR3 DNA: TGTGCCAGCAGCCAAAGGGGACAGGGAGGGAACAATGAGCAGTTCTTC.

This clonotype was seen at least ten times. The chain employs TRBV7-8 and TRBJ2-1, with D perhaps TRBD2 (6 bases). Trimming pared 1 base from V and 0 bases from J, leaving 22 bases between. The CDR3 has 20 amino acids. Germline assignment: CDR1 SGHVS and CDR2 FQNEAQ. CDR3 loop: CASSLGPRVGSGASYNEQFF. CDR3 in DNA: TGTGCCAGCAGCTTAGGCCCCCGGGTTGGTAGCGGAGCCTCCTACAATGAGCAGTTCTTC. Full variable domain (remainder filled in from reference TRBV7-8 and TRBJ2-1): GAGVSQSPRYKVAKRGQDVALRCDPISGHVSLFWYQQALGQGPEFLTYFQNEAQLDKSGLPSDRFFAERPEGSVSTLKIQRTQQEDSAVYLCASSLGPRVGSGASYNEQFFGPGTRLTVL.

This clonotype ranks as medium-sized (0.01 to 0.1%). The chain employs TRBV5-1 and TRBJ2-7; D gene ambiguous. The CDR3 length is 15 residues. In germline, CDR1 is SGHRS, CDR2 YFSETQ. V shed 4 bases and J shed 2 bases, with 16 bases lying between them. The DNA of the CDR3 is TGCGCCAGCAGCGTAACTAAGACTGGTACCTACGAGCAGTACTTC. This translates into CASSVTKTGTYEQYF.

This clonotype has a count of ten or more. The genes are TRBV4-1 and TRBJ2-3, with D hard to call. Per the germline V gene, CDR1 is MGHRA and CDR2 is YSYEKL. The CDR3 runs 14 residues. Trimming cost V 4 bases and J 1 base, with 9 bases left between them. The CDR3 DNA reads as TGCGCCAGCAGCCTAGCCGAACGCACAGATACGCAGTATTTT. Its translation is CASSLAERTDTQYF.

This clonotype was observed a few times. The chain links TRBV15 to TRBJ2-5; D is possibly TRBD2 (5 bases). The CDR3 is 17 amino acids. Trimming took 4 bases from V and 5 from J, leaving 23 bases between them. Germline V gene sequence: CDR1 LNHNV, CDR2 YYDKDF (reference sequence). The CDR3 loop reads CATSTEQTTSLYETQYF. CDR3 DNA sequence: TGTGCCACCAGCACCGAACAGACTACTAGTTTGTATGAGACCCAGTACTTC.

This clonotype was observed many times. The chain recombines TRBV18 with TRBJ1-1; D is unresolved. Trimming stripped 5 bases from V and 3 bases from J, with 10 bases between. Germline V gene data show CDR1 as KGHSH and CDR2 as LQKENI. This CDR3 spans 13 amino acids. Written as DNA, the CDR3 is TGTGCCAGCTCATGGGGTCCCTACACTGAAGCTTTCTTT. Encoded protein: CASSWGPYTEAFF. The full variable domain, in which reference TRBV18 and TRBJ1-1 provide the parts outside the CDR3, is NAGVMQNPRHLVRRRGQEARLRCSPMKGHSHVYWYRQLPEEGLKFMVYLQKENIIDESGMPKERFSAEFPKEGPSILRIQQVVRGDSAAYFCASSWGPYTEAFFGQGTRLTVV.

This clonotype was counted at least ten times. This chain uses TRBV21-1 with TRBJ2-7; the table assigns TRBD1, which was not confirmed against the DNA. TRBV21-1 is flagged as a pseudogene. The CDR3 consists of 14 residues. The CDR3 nucleotides read TGTGCCAGCAGCAAGATACAGGAAGCCTACGAGCAGTACTTC. Translating it yields CASSKIQEAYEQYF.

Within the sample, this clonotype is medium-sized (0.01 to 0.1%). Sequence at one end of the junction differs from germline and may be a read error. The chain carries TRBV3-1 and TRBJ1-4, with TRBD1 as a possible D gene (6 bases). The CDR3 extends over 16 amino acids. The germline V gene encodes CDR1 LGHDT and CDR2 YNNKEL (reference sequence). CDR3 residues: CASSQGIGTTNEKLFF. The CDR3 DNA reads TGTGCCAGCAGCCAAGGGATTGGGACAACGAATGAAAAACTGTTTTTT. The full variable domain, its missing parts supplied by reference TRBV3-1 and TRBJ1-4, is DTAVSQTPKYLVTQMGNDKSIKCEQNLGHDTMYWYKQDSKKFLKIMFSYNNKELIINETVPNRFSPKSPDKAHLNLHINSLELGDSAVYFCASSQGIGTTNEKLFFGSGTQLSVL.

This clonotype appeared many times. This sequence joins TRBV20-1 and TRBJ2-3, with 10 bases matching TRBD2. There are 14 residues in the CDR3. V dropped 3 bases and J dropped 6; count of bases not matched to a gene: 6. Germline values: CDR1 DFQATT, CDR2 SNEGSKA (reference sequence). CDR3 sequence (DNA): TGCAGTGCTAGGACGGCTAGCGGGAGTGATACGCAGTATTTT. It codes for CSARTASGSDTQYF.

This clonotype was recorded at least ten times. The chain employs TRBV3-1 and TRBJ2-3, with 10 bases identical to TRBD2. This CDR3 has 14 amino acids. V shed 5 bases, J shed 4 bases, and the junction held 3 bases outside the gene matches. Germline V gene sequence: CDR1 LGHDT, CDR2 YNNKEL (reference sequence). The CDR3 sequence: CASSASGSADTQYF. The CDR3 DNA is TGTGCCAGCAGCGCTAGCGGGAGCGCAGATACGCAGTATTTT.

V is TRBV30 and J is TRBJ2-3, with TRBD2 matching 7 bases. Germline CDR1 is GTSNPN and CDR2 is SVGIG (reference sequence). This CDR3 has 14 amino acids. V lost 3 bases and J lost 11; bases outside the gene matches: 14. The CDR3 DNA sequence: TGTGCCTGGAGATCCGGGACTACCTTAGATCGGCAGTATTTT. It specifies CAWRSGTTLDRQYF.

This clonotype was counted at least ten times. The rearrangement joins TRBV5-1 to TRBJ2-5; 10 nucleotides match TRBD1. This CDR3 region has 15 residues. V was pared by 0 bases and J by 3 bases, with 2 bases of the junction left unmatched. CDR1 is SGHRS, CDR2 YFSETQ, per germline. The chain's CDR3 is CASSLAGTGEETQYF. The CDR3 DNA follows: TGCGCCAGCAGCTTGGCCGGGACAGGGGAAGAGACCCAGTACTTC. Based on the CDR3 plus reference TRBV5-1 and TRBJ2-5, the full variable domain is KAGVTQTPRYLIKTRGQQVTLSCSPISGHRSVSWYQQTPGQGLQFLFEYFSETQRNKGNFPGRFSGRQFSNSRSEMNVSTLELGDSALYLCASSLAGTGEETQYFGPGTRLLVL.